This T cell receptor (beta chain) emerged from a study of T cells in Graves' hyperthyroidism and ophthalmopathy. General observations from the study: In blood, most of the thyroid clonotypes expanded above 0.001 were also present. Stable hyperthyroidism was told apart from ophthalmopathy by a model built on 13 V-J features.

With regard to this clonotype: Its antigen is unidentified.

V dropped 0 bases and J dropped 5 bases, with 10 bases sitting between them. This CDR3 comprises 14 residues. The germline V gene encodes CDR1 LGHNA and CDR2 YSLEER. TCR beta CDR3 regions were amplified from RNA transcripts. Researchers ran a first-round RT-PCR on the TCR CDR3 using the HTBI primer set. TCRdb independently ran MiXCR on the multiplex PCR reads; one entry per CDR3 protein. The profile shows a few hundred thousand distinct CDR3 sequences, around a fifth of them singletons. Patients with ophthalmopathy all had a Clinical Activity Score of at least 3, a NOSPECS grade of at least 4 and duration under 3 months.

Source material: blood. This receptor was identified in a woman in her 70s with Graves' ophthalmopathy. V and J are TRBV4-3 and TRBJ1-2; D remains unclear. This CDR3 reads CASSQDGRRYGYTF. The CDR3, as DNA: TGCGCCAGCAGCCAAGATGGACGGCGATATGGCTACACCTTC.